This record looks at one T cell receptor (beta chain) sequence and its context. Its specificity is not known. CDR3 length: 20 residues. Per the germline V gene, CDR1 is SGHTA and CDR2 is FQGNSA. V lost 1 base and J lost 4, with 28 bases in between. Synthesis of cDNA was carried out by template-switch 5'RACE. The reaction used 10-nucleotide random UMIs. TCRdb called the 5' RACE reads again in MiXCR, with one record for every CDR3 protein. This sample has 67,000 or so distinct CDR3 sequences, with approximately 15% found just once. The sample is drawn from a study of neurological immune-mediated disorders. Study-wide findings and caveats: HTLV-1-associated myelopathy had the most TCR clonal expansion, while multiple sclerosis had the least, a level that fell below healthy controls.

The time point was: longitudinal time-point 1 (baseline). 2 million PBMCs stored at -80 C were the source of the unsorted libraries. J is TRBJ1-2 and V is TRBV7-2; weak D call: TRBD1 (6 bases). The TCR sequence derives from a female donor with HTLV-1-associated myelopathy (HAM/TSP). The sample was PBMCs. The CDR3 DNA sequence: TGTGCCAGCAGCTTAGGGGCGGGGGGGGCAGGTCCCTCGTCTAGCTATGGCTACACCTTC. Translation: CASSLGAGGAGPSSSYGYTF.